This TCR beta chain was sequenced in a study of neurological immune-mediated disorders. Findings and limits, study-wide: Multiple sclerosis, the disease with the least TCR clonal expansion, fell below healthy controls, whereas HTLV-1-associated myelopathy showed the most. Among expanded clones, no CDR3 amino acid sequences were shared across subjects, a pattern suggesting private repertoires in all groups.

Every sequencing run generated over 160 million TCR-beta sequences from 15-18 subjects. In TCRdb, the 5' RACE reads were re-called with MiXCR into one record per CDR3 protein. The table shows some 77,000 distinct CDR3 sequences, with about 13% occurring only once. Time point described: longitudinal time-point 1 (baseline). 2 million unsorted PBMCs were stored in RNAlater at -80 °C before RNA extraction. This clonotype was counted at least ten times. Its antigen is not identified. This CDR3 contains 18 residues. CDR1 and CDR2 (germline): SGHRS, YFSETQ. The ends lost 4 bases at V and 1 base at J; junction bases unmatched: 5.

Specimen: PBMCs. The V call is TRBV5-1, the J call TRBJ2-2, with 15 nucleotides matching TRBD2. This TCR came from a female donor with HTLV-1-associated myelopathy (HAM/TSP). The DNA of the CDR3 is TGCGCCAGCAGCCCCGGGACTAGCGGGGGGAGGAACACCGGGGAGCTGTTTTTT. Translation gives CASSPGTSGGRNTGELFF.